One T cell receptor (beta chain) is described in this entry. This sample was taken from a study of control samples from healthy donors and cancer patients. TCRdb's table, derived via immunoSEQ multiplex PCR, lists solely in-frame clones and lacks some. The sample consists of some 65,000 clones, approximately 84% of them appearing once. Trimming stripped 5 bases from V and 1 base from J, with 14 bases between. From germline, CDR1 is LNHDA and CDR2 SQIVND (reference sequence). The length of the CDR3 is 15 residues. The sequenced sample consisted of PBMCs. The receptor was isolated from a woman in her 50s with lung cancer. The chain couples TRBV19 to TRBJ1-1, with D possibly being TRBD1 (5 bases). CDR3 coding DNA: TGTGCCAGTAGTCCAGGGACCGGAGGGAACACTGAAGCTTTCTTT. Translation: CASSPGTGGNTEAFF.